The subject of this entry is one T cell receptor beta chain. Its antigen is not yet known. This entry comes from a study of T cells expressing NK-cell markers (dated by TCRdb to about 2020). Regarding the complete study: In sorted CD3+CD56+NKG2C+, CD3+CD56+NKG2C- and CD3+CD56-NKG2C+ T-cell subsets from about eight donors, TCR beta-chain repertoires were profiled. Among the eight sequenced donors, only one was HCMV-seronegative, while the other seven were HCMV-seropositive. Randomly selected healthy volunteers, three men and five women, were used as the eight sequenced donors. Sequencing of the libraries produced 2 x 150 bp reads on Illumina HiSeq 2000/2500, MiSeq or NextSeq. General study outcomes and caveats: Those dominant clonotypes were again the most abundant among CD3+CD56-NKG2C+ cells in a few donors, at about 28.3-60.1%. Whether the expanded NKG2C-expressing T cell clones were specific for HCMV antigens remained unclear. In about 6 donors, the dominant CD3+CD56+NKG2C+ clonotypes were found to rank among the top 10 CD8+ clonotypes and to make up about 1.0-8% of CD8+ T cells.

HCMV serostatus was determined by detecting HCMV-specific IgG in serum with a commercial ELISA kit. Ficoll density gradient centrifugation was used to isolate peripheral blood mononuclear cells from blood. TCRdb shows the sequencer as Illumina HiSeq 2000. TCR beta cDNA libraries were prepared using 5'RACE template switching, which introduced a universal primer site and unique molecular identifiers. cDNA synthesis was primed from the TCR beta constant segment and was followed by two successive PCR amplification steps. The authors' analysis ran thus. MIGEC handled demultiplexing of the reads and grouping by UMI, while MiTCR was used to assemble and quantify clonotypes. To remove erroneous sequences, TCR cDNA sequences were retained only when supported by two or more reads. The tcR package was used for downstream repertoire analysis, and clonotypes were matched across fractions by CDR3 nucleotide sequence plus V segment. VDJmatch was used to annotate antigen specificity against VDJdb, with one amino acid substitution in CDR3 allowed. Reads reprocessed by TCRdb are summarized as one entry per CDR3 protein sequence, and DNA is absent. The V and J calls shown here were made by TCRdb, not taken from the authors' results. The sample table on file contains 550,000 to 600,000 distinct CDR3 sequences. Around 3.3% of the sample is taken by the ten largest.

Measured from the cysteine to the phenylalanine, the CDR3 is 15 residues long. There is no recorded DNA. For CDR1 and CDR2, the germline V gene lists MNHNS and SASEGT. The receptor comes from a man aged 18 to 29 in good health. Donor details come from another sample of the same person, matched by shared clones. Sequences were obtained from blood T cells: a sorted CD56 or NKG2C T cell subset, CD4+ or CD8+ T cells, or bulk PBMC T cells (not recorded which). This sequence uses TRBV6-1 and TRBJ1-2; TCRdb gives TRBD1 as the D gene, but with no DNA this cannot be confirmed. The CDR3 loop reads CASSLILDRAYGYTF.